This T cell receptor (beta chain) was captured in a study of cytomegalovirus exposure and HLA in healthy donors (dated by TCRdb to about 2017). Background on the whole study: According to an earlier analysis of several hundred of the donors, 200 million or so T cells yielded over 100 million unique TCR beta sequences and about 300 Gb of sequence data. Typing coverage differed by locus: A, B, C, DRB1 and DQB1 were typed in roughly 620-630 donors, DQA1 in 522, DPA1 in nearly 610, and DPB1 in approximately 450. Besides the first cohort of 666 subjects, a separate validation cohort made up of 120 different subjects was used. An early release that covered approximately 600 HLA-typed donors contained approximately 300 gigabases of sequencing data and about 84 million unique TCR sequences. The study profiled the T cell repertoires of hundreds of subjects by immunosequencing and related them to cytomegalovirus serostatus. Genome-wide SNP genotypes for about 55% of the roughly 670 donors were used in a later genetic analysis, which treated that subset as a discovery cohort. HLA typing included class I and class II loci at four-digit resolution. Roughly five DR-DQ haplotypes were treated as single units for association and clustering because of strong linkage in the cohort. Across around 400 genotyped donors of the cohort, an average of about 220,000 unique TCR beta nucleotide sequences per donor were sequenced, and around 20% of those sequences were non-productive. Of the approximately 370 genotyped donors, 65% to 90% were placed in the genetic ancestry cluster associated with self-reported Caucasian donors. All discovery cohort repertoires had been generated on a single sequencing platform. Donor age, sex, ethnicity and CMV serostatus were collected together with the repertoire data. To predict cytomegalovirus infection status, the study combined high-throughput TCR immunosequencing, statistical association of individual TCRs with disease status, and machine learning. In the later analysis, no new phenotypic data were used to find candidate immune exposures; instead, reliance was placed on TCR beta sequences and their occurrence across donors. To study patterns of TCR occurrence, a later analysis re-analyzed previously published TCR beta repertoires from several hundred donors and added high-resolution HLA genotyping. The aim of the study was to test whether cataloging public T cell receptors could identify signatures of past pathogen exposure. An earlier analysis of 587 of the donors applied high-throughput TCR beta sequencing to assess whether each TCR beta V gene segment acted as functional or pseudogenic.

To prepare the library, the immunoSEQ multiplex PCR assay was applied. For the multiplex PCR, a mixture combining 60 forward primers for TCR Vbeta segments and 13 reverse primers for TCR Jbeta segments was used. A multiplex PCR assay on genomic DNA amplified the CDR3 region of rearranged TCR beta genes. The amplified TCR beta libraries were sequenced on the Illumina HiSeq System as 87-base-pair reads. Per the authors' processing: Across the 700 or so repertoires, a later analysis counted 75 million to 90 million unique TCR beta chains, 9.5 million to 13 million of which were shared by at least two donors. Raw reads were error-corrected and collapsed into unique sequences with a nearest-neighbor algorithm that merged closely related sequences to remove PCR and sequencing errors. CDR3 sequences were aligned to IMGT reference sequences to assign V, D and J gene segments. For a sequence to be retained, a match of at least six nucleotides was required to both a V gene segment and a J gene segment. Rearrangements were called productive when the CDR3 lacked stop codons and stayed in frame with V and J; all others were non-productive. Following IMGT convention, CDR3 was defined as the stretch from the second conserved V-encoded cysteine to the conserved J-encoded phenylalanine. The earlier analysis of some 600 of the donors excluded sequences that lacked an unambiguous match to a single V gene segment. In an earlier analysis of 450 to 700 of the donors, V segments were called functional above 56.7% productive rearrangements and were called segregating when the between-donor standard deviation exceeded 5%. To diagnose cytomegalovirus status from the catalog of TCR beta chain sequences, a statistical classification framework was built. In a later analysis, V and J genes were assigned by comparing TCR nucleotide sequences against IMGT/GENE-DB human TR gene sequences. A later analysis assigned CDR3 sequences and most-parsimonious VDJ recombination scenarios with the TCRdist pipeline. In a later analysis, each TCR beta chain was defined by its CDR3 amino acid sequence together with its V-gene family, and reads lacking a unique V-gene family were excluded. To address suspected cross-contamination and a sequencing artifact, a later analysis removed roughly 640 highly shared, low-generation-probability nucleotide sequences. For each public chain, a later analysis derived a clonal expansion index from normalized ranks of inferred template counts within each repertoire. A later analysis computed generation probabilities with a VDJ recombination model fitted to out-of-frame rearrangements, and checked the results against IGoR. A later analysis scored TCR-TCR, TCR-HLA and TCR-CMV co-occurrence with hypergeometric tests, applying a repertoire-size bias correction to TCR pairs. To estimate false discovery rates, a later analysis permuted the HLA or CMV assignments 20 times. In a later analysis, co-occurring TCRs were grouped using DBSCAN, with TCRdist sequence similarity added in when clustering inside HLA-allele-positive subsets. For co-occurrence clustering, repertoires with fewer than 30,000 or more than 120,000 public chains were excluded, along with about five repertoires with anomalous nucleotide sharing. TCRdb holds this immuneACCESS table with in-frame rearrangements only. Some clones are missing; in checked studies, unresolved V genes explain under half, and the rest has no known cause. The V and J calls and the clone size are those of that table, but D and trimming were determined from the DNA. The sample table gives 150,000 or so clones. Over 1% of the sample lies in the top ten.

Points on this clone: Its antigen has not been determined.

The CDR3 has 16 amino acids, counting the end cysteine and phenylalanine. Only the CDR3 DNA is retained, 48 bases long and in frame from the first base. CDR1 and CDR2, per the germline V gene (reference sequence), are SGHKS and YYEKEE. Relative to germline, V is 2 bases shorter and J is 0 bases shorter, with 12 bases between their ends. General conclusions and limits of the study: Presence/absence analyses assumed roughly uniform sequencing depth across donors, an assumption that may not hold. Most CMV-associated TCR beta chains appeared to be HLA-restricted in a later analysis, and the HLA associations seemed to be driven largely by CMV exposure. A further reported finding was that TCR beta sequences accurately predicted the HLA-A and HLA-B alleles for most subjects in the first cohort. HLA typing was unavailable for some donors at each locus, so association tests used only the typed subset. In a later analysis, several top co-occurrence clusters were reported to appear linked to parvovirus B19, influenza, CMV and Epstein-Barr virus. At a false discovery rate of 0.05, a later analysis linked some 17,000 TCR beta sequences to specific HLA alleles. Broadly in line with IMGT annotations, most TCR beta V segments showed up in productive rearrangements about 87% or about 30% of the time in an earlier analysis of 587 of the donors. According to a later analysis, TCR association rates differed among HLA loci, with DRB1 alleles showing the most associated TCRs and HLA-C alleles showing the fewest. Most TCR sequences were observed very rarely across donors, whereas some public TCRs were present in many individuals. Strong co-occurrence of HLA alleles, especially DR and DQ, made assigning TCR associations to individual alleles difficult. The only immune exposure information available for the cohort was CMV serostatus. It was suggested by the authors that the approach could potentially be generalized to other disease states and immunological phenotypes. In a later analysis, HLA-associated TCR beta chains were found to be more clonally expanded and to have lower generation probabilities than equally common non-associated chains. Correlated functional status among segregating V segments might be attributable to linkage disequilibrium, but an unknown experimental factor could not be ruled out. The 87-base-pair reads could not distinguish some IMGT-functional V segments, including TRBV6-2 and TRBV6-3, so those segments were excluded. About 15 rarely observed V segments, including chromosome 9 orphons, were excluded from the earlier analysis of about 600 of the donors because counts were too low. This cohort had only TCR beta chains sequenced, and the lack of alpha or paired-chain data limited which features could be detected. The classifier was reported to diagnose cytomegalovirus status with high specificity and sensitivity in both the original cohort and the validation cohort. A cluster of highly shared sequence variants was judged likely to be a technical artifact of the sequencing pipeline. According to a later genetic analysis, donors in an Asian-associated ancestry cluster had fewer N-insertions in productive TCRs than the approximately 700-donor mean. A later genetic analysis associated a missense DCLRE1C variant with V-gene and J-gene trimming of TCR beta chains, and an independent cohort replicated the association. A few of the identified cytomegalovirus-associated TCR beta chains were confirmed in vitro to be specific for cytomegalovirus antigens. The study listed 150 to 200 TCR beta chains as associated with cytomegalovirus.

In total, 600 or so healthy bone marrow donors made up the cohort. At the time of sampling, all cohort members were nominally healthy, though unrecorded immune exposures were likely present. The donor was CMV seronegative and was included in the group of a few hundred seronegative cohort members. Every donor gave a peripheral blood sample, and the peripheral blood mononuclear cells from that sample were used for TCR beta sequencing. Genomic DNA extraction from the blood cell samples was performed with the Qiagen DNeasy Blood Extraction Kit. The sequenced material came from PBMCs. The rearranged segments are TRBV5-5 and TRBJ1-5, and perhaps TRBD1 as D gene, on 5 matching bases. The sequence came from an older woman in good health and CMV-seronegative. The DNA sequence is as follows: TGTGCCAGCAGCTTTGGGGCAGACCTTAGCAATCAGCCCCAGCATTTT. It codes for CASSFGADLSNQPQHF.